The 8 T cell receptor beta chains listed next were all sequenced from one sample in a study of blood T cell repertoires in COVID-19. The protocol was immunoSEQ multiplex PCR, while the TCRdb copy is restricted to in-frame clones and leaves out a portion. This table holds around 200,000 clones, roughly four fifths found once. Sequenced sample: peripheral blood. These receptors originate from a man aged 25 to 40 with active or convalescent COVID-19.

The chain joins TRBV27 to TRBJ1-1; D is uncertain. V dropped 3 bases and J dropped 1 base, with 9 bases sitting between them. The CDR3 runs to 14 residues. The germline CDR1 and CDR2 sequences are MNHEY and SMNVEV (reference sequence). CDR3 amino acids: CASSFLSRNTEAFF. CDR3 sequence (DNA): TGTGCCAGCAGTTTTCTTTCCAGGAACACTGAAGCTTTCTTT.

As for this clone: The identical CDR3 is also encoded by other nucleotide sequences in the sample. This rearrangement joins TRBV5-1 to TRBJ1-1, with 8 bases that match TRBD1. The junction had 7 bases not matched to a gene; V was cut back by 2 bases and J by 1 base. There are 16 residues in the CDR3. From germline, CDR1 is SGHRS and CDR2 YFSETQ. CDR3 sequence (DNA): TGCGCCAGCAGCTTTGGACAGGGCTCTGCGAACACTGAAGCTTTCTTT. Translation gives CASSFGQGSANTEAFF.

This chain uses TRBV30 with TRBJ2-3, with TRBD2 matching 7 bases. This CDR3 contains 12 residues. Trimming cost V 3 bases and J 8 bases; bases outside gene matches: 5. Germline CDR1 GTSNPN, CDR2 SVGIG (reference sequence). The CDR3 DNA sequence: TGTGCCTGGAGCCCGACTAGCTCTACGCAGTATTTT. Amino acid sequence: CAWSPTSSTQYF.

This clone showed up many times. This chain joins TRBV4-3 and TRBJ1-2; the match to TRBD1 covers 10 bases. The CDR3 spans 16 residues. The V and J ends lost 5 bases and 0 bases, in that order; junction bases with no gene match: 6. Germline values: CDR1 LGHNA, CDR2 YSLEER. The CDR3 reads CASSRDRGTTNYGYTF. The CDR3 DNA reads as TGCGCCAGCAGCAGGGACAGGGGAACTACTAACTATGGCTACACCTTC.

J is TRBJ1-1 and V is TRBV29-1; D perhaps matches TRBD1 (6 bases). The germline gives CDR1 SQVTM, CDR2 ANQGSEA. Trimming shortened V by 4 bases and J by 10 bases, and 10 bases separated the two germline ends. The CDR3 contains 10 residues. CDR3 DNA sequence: TGCAGCGTTGTAGAGGGGGGAGCTTTCTTT. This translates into CSVVEGGAFF.

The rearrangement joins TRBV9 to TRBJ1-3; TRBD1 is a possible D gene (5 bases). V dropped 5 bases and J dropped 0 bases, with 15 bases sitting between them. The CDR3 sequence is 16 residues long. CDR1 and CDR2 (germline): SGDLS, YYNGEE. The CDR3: CASSGGGGFSGNTIYF. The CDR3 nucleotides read TGTGCCAGCAGTGGCGGTGGGGGGTTCTCTGGAAACACCATATATTTT. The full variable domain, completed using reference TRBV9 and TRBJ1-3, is DSGVTQTPKHLITATGQRVTLRCSPRSGDLSVYWYQQSLDQGLQFLIQYYNGEERAKGNILERFSAQQFPDLHSELNLSSLELGDSALYFCASSGGGGFSGNTIYFGEGSWLTVV.

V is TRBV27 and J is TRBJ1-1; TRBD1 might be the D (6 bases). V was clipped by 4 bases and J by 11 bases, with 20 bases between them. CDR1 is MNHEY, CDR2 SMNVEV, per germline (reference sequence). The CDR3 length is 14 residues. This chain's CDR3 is CASSSYRVSAGAFF. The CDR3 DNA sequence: TGTGCCAGCAGTTCCTACAGGGTCTCGGCTGGCGCTTTCTTT.

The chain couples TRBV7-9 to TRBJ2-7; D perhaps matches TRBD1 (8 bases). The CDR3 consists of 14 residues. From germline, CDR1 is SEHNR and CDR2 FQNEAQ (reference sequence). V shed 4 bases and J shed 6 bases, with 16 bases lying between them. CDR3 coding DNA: TGTGCCAGCAGCTCGCACAGGGGGGGCGTCGAGCAGTACTTC. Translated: CASSSHRGGVEQYF. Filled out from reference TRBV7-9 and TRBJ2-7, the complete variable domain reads DTGVSQNPRHKITKRGQNVTFRCDPISEHNRLYWYRQTLGQGPEFLTYFQNEAQLEKSRLLSDRFSAERPKGSFSTLEIQRTEQGDSAMYLCASSSHRGGVEQYFGPGTRLTVT.